These 25 T cell receptor beta chains share one sample of origin, sequenced in a study of beta chain features in type 1 diabetes. Since all of the isolated RNA was reverse transcribed, expressed TCRB transcripts were what got sequenced. TCRdb's copy holds only in-frame clones and misses some; the assay was immunoSEQ multiplex PCR. The repertoire holds 500,000 to 700,000 clones, roughly a sixth seen once, with about 0.097% in the top ten. Source material: naive CD4+ T cells from blood. The source of these receptors is a man younger than 35 in good health.

The chain is built from TRBV9 and TRBJ2-1; D is undetermined. Trimming pared 0 bases from V and 4 bases from J, leaving 17 bases between. CDR3 length equals 17 residues. Germline-derived CDR1 and CDR2 are SGDLS and YYNGEE. CDR3 region: CASSVGPFPARYNEQFF. The DNA of the CDR3 is TGTGCCAGCAGCGTAGGACCCTTTCCTGCGAGGTACAATGAGCAGTTCTTC.

The chain couples TRBV28 to TRBJ1-5; weak D call: TRBD1 (5 bases). Trimming took 1 base from V and 4 from J, leaving 8 bases between them. The CDR3 totals 14 residues. CDR1 is MDHEN, CDR2 SYDVKM, per germline. The CDR3 DNA sequence: TGTGCCAGCAGTTTATCAGGGACTAATCAGCCCCAGCATTTT. Amino acids: CASSLSGTNQPQHF.

The chain joins TRBV29-1 to TRBJ1-2; D gene uncertain. Germline CDR1 is SQVTM and CDR2 is ANQGSEA. With 7 bases removed from V and 1 base from J, the gap between germline ends came to 13 bases. The CDR3 covers 13 residues. The CDR3 DNA reads TGCAGCGCGGCCAGCGGCCTTAACTATGGCTACACCTTC. Its translation is CSAASGLNYGYTF.

The genes are TRBV7-2 and TRBJ2-7, with 12 bases lining up with TRBD1. The CDR3 contains 15 residues. CDR1 is SGHTA and CDR2 is FQGNSA in the germline V gene. Trimming at V came to 1 base and at J to 5 bases, leaving 3 bases not matched to a gene. Here the CDR3 DNA reads TGTGCCAGCAGCTTAGTCCGGGACAGGGGGCACGAGCAGTACTTC. Its translation is CASSLVRDRGHEQYF.

This clone was seen a handful of times. The rearrangement uses TRBV7-2 and TRBJ2-7; D could derive from TRBD1 or TRBD2 (5 bases each). The V gene's germline CDR1 is SGHTA and CDR2 FQGNSA. With 1 base removed from V and 0 bases from J, the gap between germline ends came to 13 bases. CDR3 length: 16 amino acids. The CDR3 DNA sequence: TGTGCCAGCAGCTTAGGGGCAGACGGGGCCTCCTACGAGCAGTACTTC. Its protein is CASSLGADGASYEQYF.

CDR3 in DNA: TGCGCCAGCAACCCGGGTGTCAGGCTGGGAACCTACGAGCAGTACTTC. Protein: CASNPGVRLGTYEQYF. The rearrangement uses TRBV5-1 and TRBJ2-7; D not resolved. The CDR3 has 16 residues. Germline loops: CDR1 SGHRS, CDR2 YFSETQ. With 6 bases removed from V and 2 bases from J, the gap between germline ends came to 21 bases.

This clone was detected a few times. The genes are TRBV18 and TRBJ1-3, with D possibly being TRBD1 (6 bases). The V end lost 6 bases, the J end lost 0 bases, and 15 bases lay between the germline ends. Germline V CDR1 and CDR2: KGHSH, LQKENI. This CDR3 has 16 amino acids. The CDR3 DNA follows: TGTGCCAGCTCGCTATCGGACAGATTCTCTGGAAACACCATATATTTT. This sequence encodes CASSLSDRFSGNTIYF.

This rearrangement joins TRBV9 to TRBJ1-3, with D possibly matching TRBD1 (5 bases). Germline CDR1 reads SGDLS; CDR2 reads YYNGEE. The CDR3 contains 16 residues. The germline V and J ends were trimmed by 3 bases and 0 bases, with 13 bases remaining between them. Here the CDR3 DNA reads TGTGCCAGCAGCGCAGACAGCCAGCTCTCTGGAAACACCATATATTTT. Its protein product is CASSADSQLSGNTIYF.

The chain employs TRBV29-1 and TRBJ2-3, with 8 bases matching TRBD1. Germline loops: CDR1 SQVTM, CDR2 ANQGSEA. V lost 3 bases, J lost 4 bases, and 6 bases stayed unmatched. The length of the CDR3 is 14 residues. CDR3 region: CSVDVPGGPDTQYF. The CDR3 bases are TGCAGCGTTGATGTGCCAGGGGGCCCAGATACGCAGTATTTT.

The table lists this clone with a few counts. The chain recombines TRBV2 with TRBJ2-7, with D perhaps matching TRBD1 (7 bases). V was trimmed by 4 bases and J by 6 bases, leaving 16 bases between them. The CDR3 has 14 amino acids. Germline-derived CDR1 and CDR2 are SNHLY and FYNNEI. Written as DNA, the CDR3 is TGTGCCAGCAGTGTGGAGGGGACAGTAGGCGAGCAGTACTTC. Translated: CASSVEGTVGEQYF.

This clone was counted only a few times. V is TRBV2 and J is TRBJ2-3, with 9 bases lining up with TRBD1. Unmatched junction bases numbered 4, after V lost 6 bases and J lost 3 bases. The germline gives CDR1 SNHLY, CDR2 FYNNEI. The CDR3 covers 14 residues. CDR3: CASRADRGTDTQYF. For the CDR3, the DNA is TGTGCCAGCAGGGCCGACAGGGGGACAGATACGCAGTATTTT.

This clone appeared a few times. The chain combines TRBV5-6 with TRBJ2-3, with D perhaps TRBD2 (5 bases). Per the germline V gene, CDR1 is SGHDT and CDR2 is YYEEEE. V was trimmed by 0 bases and J by 5 bases, leaving 7 bases between them. The CDR3 contains 13 residues. The CDR3 sequence is CASSLAGIDTQYF. The DNA of the CDR3 is TGTGCCAGCAGCTTGGCCGGGATAGATACGCAGTATTTT.

This clone was recorded a few times. This rearrangement joins TRBV9 to TRBJ1-3; weak D call: TRBD1 (6 bases). The CDR3 runs to 18 residues. Trimming shortened V by 0 bases and J by 2 bases, and 18 bases separated the two germline ends. Germline V lookup: CDR1 SGDLS, CDR2 YYNGEE. The CDR3 protein is CASSVDAGANAPGNTIYF. The CDR3, as DNA: TGTGCCAGCAGCGTAGATGCAGGGGCCAACGCCCCTGGAAACACCATATATTTT.

This clone showed up just a few times. The rearrangement uses TRBV4-3 and TRBJ2-3; TRBD2 might be the D (6 bases). V lost 0 bases, J lost 3 bases, and 13 bases lay in between. The CDR3 contains 16 residues. Germline V gene data show CDR1 as LGHNA and CDR2 as YSLEER. Here the CDR3 reads CASSQDLRDWTDTQYF. As DNA, the CDR3 is TGCGCCAGCAGCCAAGACCTCCGGGACTGGACAGATACGCAGTATTTT.

This clone came up a few times. The chain has TRBV19 and TRBJ1-5, with a possible D match to TRBD1 (6 bases). Germline CDR1 is LNHDA and CDR2 is SQIVND (reference sequence). The ends were cut back, 7 bases at V and 3 bases at J, with 13 bases in the middle. The CDR3 runs 14 residues. DNA for the CDR3: TGTGCCAGTACCTCGAGGACAGCCAATCAGCCCCAGCATTTT. Translation: CASTSRTANQPQHF.

J is TRBJ2-1 and V is TRBV5-6; D gene ambiguous. The CDR3 is 16 amino acids. Germline CDR1 reads SGHDT; CDR2 reads YYEEEE. Trimming left V 4 bases short and J 1 base short, with 15 bases between. Here the CDR3 DNA reads TGTGCCAGCAGCCCCCTGAGTGCAGCATCCTACAATGAGCAGTTCTTC. Protein sequence: CASSPLSAASYNEQFF.

A few counts support this clone. The rearrangement uses TRBV5-4 and TRBJ1-1; D might be TRBD1 (6 bases). The germline gives CDR1 SGHNT, CDR2 YYREEE (reference sequence). The CDR3 has 16 amino acids. The V and J ends lost 1 base and 6 bases respectively, with 19 bases between them. CDR3 in amino acids: CASSLRGGVHAAEAFF. The CDR3 nucleotides read TGTGCCAGCAGCTTGAGAGGGGGGGTTCACGCGGCTGAAGCTTTCTTT.

This clone turned up a few times. This sample includes further DNA sequences coding for the same CDR3. The chain combines TRBV5-4 with TRBJ2-7, with 10 bases aligning to TRBD2. The CDR3 is 16 residues long. The junction had 3 bases not matched to a gene; V was cut back by 0 bases and J by 0 bases. CDR1 is SGHNT and CDR2 is YYREEE in the germline V gene (reference sequence). CDR3 sequence: CASSLGLAGASYEQYF. The CDR3 nucleotides read TGTGCCAGCAGCTTGGGGCTAGCGGGGGCCTCCTACGAGCAGTACTTC.

There are a few counts of this clone. The rearrangement uses TRBV2 and TRBJ2-1, with no clear D. The germline V gene encodes CDR1 SNHLY and CDR2 FYNNEI. Trimming removed 2 bases from V and 2 bases from J, with 10 bases in between. The CDR3 sequence is 15 residues long. For the CDR3, the DNA is TGTGCCAGCAGTGAACCTGGGTACACCTACAATGAGCAGTTCTTC. Translated, it gives CASSEPGYTYNEQFF.

In this sample, this clone turned up a few times. The chain employs TRBV25-1 and TRBJ2-3, with D hard to call. V lost 8 bases and J 4 bases, leaving 7 bases between the germline ends. There are 11 residues in the CDR3. Germline CDR1 reads MGHDK; CDR2 reads SYGVNS. The CDR3 DNA reads as TGTGCCAGCTCGGTTGCAGATACGCAGTATTTT. Translation: CASSVADTQYF.

Ten or more counts support this clone. This chain uses TRBV2 with TRBJ2-4, with D unclear. The germline V and J ends were trimmed by 2 bases and 9 bases, with 14 bases remaining between them. CDR1 is SNHLY, CDR2 FYNNEI, per germline. The CDR3 is 14 amino acids. The CDR3 reads CASSERQTSAIQYF. The CDR3 DNA reads TGTGCCAGCAGTGAACGGCAGACGTCGGCCATTCAGTACTTC.

The chain combines TRBV7-2 with TRBJ2-3; TRBD1 might be the D (7 bases). CDR1 SGHTA and CDR2 FQGNSA come from the germline V gene. CDR3 size: 14 residues. The V and J ends lost 8 bases and 4 bases respectively, with 16 bases between them. CDR3 sequence: CASSRGARADTQYF. The CDR3 DNA follows: TGTGCCAGCTCCAGGGGGGCGCGCGCAGATACGCAGTATTTT. The full variable domain, with the rest looked up from reference TRBV7-2 and TRBJ2-3, is GAGVSQSPSNKVTEKGKDVELRCDPISGHTALYWYRQSLGQGLEFLIYFQGNSAPDKSGLPSDRFSAERTGGSVSTLTIQRTQQEDSAVYLCASSRGARADTQYFGPGTRLTVL.

Only a few counts were recorded for this clone. V usage is TRBV19 and J usage is TRBJ2-2; D tentatively reads TRBD1 or TRBD2 (6 bases each). Per germline, CDR1 LNHDA and CDR2 SQIVND (reference sequence). The V end lost 7 bases, the J end lost 0 bases, and 12 bases lay between the germline ends. The CDR3 is 15 residues long. The CDR3 DNA reads as TGTGCCAGTACTGGGGGGCACCCGAACACCGGGGAGCTGTTTTTT. Protein: CASTGGHPNTGELFF.

This clone was seen more than once but under ten times. The chain is built from TRBV10-3 and TRBJ2-2; 12 bases match TRBD2. CDR1 is ENHRY, CDR2 SYGVKD, per germline. Germline trimming cut 6 bases from V and 1 base from J; bases unmatched to any gene: 9. The CDR3 spans 18 residues. CDR3 sequence reads: CAISRWGTSGLNTGELFF. CDR3 nucleotide sequence: TGTGCCATCAGCAGATGGGGGACTAGCGGGCTGAACACCGGGGAGCTGTTTTTT.

This clone was seen a handful of times. The chain is built from TRBV4-1 and TRBJ2-3; 13 bases fit TRBD2. J was trimmed by 3 bases and V by 1 base; bases with no gene match: 4. Germline V gene sequence: CDR1 MGHRA, CDR2 YSYEKL. This CDR3 region has 17 residues. The CDR3 is CASSQAPGLAGTDTQYF. The CDR3 DNA sequence: TGCGCCAGCAGCCAAGCACCGGGACTAGCGGGAACAGATACGCAGTATTTT.